This is a list of T cell receptor beta chains from one sample in a study of T cell repertoires in cytomegalovirus infection. TCRdb reanalysed the reads using MiXCR and keeps one entry per CDR3 protein. The sample shows some 200,000 distinct CDR3 sequences, 35% to 45% of them seen only once. These receptors have no identified antigens. Sequenced here: CD8+ T cells from cultured PBMCs, sampled from culture after CMV antigen stimulation. These receptors came from a human donor in good health (CMV status not recorded). Some clones in this sample may be carry-over from other donors' samples. Each CDR3 is given with its conserved first and last residue. A D gene is named only where the DNA matches it firmly. The size entry is marked missing in some rows and otherwise reads once, few, many or a size class.

V	D	J	size	CDR3	DNA
TRBV6-1	-	TRBJ2-1	-	CASSDSRTVNEQFF	TGTGCCAGCAGTGACTCGAGGACGGTCAATGAGCAGTTCTTC
TRBV29-1	TRBD1	TRBJ1-3	-	CSVETKGAMGNTIYF	TGCAGCGTTGAAACAAAGGGGGCGATGGGAAACACCATATATTTT
TRBV7-8	-	TRBJ1-2	few	CASSQGRKLYGYTF	TGTGCCAGCAGCCAGGGTAGAAAACTTTATGGCTACACCTTC
TRBV7-9	TRBD1	TRBJ1-2	many	CASSPRQGGYTF	TGTGCCAGCAGCCCCCGACAGGGAGGCTACACCTTC
TRBV9	TRBD2	TRBJ2-1	once	CASSPSGSHNEQFF	TGTGCCAGCAGCCCTAGCGGGAGCCACAATGAGCAGTTCTTC
TRBV7-6	-	TRBJ1-2	few	CASSLVAGDVGPYGYTF	TGTGCCAGCAGCTTAGTGGCAGGGGACGTAGGTCCCTACGGCTACACCTTC
TRBV7-3	-	TRBJ2-3	-	CASSSPERDTQYF	TGTGCCAGCAGCTCGCCCGAGAGAGATACGCAGTATTTT
TRBV7-8	TRBD2	TRBJ2-7	-	CASSLGLAGVTYEQYF	TGTGCCAGCAGCTTAGGACTAGCGGGAGTGACCTACGAGCAGTACTTC
TRBV28	TRBD1	TRBJ2-7	few	CASSLCPGQGPYEQYF	TGTGCCAGCAGTTTATGTCCGGGACAGGGTCCGTACGAGCAGTACTTC
TRBV6-5	TRBD2	TRBJ2-5	-	CASTDGGGGGKETQYF	TGTGCCAGCACCGACGGGGGCGGCGGGGGGAAAGAGACCCAGTACTTC
TRBV27	-	TRBJ2-3	-	CASSLWGLTDTQYF	TGTGCCAGCAGTTTATGGGGACTTACAGATACGCAGTATTTT
TRBV10-3	-	TRBJ1-6	-	CAISAGTEGNSPLHF	TGTGCCATCAGTGCCGGGACGGAGGGTAATTCACCCCTCCACTTT
TRBV7-8	TRBD2	TRBJ2-1	-	CDSSQGVAGGPNEQFF	TGTGACAGCAGCCAGGGGGTAGCGGGAGGACCTAATGAGCAGTTCTTC
TRBV5-1	TRBD1	TRBJ2-5	-	CASRLSSDRAQETPYF	TGCGCCAGCAGATTGTCTTCTGACAGGGCCCAAGAGACCCCGTACTTC
TRBV5-4	-	TRBJ1-2	few	CATPGRGAGGYTF	TGTGCCACCCCCGGACGGGGGGCCGGAGGCTACACCTTC
TRBV10-2	-	TRBJ2-3	-	CASSDGADTQYF	TGCGCCAGCAGTGACGGGGCAGATACGCAGTATTTT
TRBV11-2	-	TRBJ2-2	few	CASSSLPGELFF	TGTGCCAGCAGCTCCTTACCCGGGGAGCTGTTTTTT